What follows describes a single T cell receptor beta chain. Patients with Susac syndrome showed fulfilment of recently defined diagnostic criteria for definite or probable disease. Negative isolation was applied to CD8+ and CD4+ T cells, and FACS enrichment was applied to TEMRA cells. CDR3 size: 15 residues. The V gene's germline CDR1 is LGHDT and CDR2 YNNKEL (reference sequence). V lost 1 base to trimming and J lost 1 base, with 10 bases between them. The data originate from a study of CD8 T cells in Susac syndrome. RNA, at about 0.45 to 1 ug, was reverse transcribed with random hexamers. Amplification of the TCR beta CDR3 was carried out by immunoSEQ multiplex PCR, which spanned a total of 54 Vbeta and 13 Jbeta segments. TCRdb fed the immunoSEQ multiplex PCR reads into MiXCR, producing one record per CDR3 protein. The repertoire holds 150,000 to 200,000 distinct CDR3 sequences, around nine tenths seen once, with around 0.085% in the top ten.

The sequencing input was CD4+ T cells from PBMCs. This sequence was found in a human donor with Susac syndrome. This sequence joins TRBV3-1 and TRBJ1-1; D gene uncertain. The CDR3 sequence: CASSQAVRANTEAFF. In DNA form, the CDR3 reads TGTGCCAGCAGCCAAGCGGTCCGGGCGAACACTGAAGCTTTCTTT.